The 13 T cell receptor beta chains below were found in one sample sequenced in a study of technical replicates of blood from a handful of donors. Assay: immunoSEQ multiplex PCR; the TCRdb copy retains only in-frame clones and omits some. The sample carries some 57,000 clones, about 90% recorded once. Sequencing input: PBMCs. The receptor set was obtained from a human donor in good health. Some clones in this sample may be carry-over from other donors' samples.

The chain employs TRBV2 and TRBJ1-2; maybe TRBD1 (5 bases). In germline, CDR1 is SNHLY, CDR2 FYNNEI. Trimming cost V 2 bases and J 4 bases, with 11 bases left between them. The CDR3 runs to 14 residues. CDR3 DNA: TGTGCCAGCAGTGAATCCAGGGCCCCCTATGGCTACACCTTC. Protein: CASSESRAPYGYTF.

The chain is built from TRBV5-1 and TRBJ2-1; 7 bases fit TRBD2. The CDR3 runs to 14 residues. Germline CDR1 reads SGHRS; CDR2 reads YFSETQ. V was clipped by 7 bases and J by 5 bases; unmatched bases: 9. CDR3 region: CASAGEATNNEQFF. The CDR3, as DNA: TGCGCCAGCGCGGGGGAGGCCACAAACAATGAGCAGTTCTTC. The full variable domain, with the rest looked up from reference TRBV5-1 and TRBJ2-1, is KAGVTQTPRYLIKTRGQQVTLSCSPISGHRSVSWYQQTPGQGLQFLFEYFSETQRNKGNFPGRFSGRQFSNSRSEMNVSTLELGDSALYLCASAGEATNNEQFFGPGTRLTVL.

This rearrangement joins TRBV6-5 to TRBJ2-7, with 8 bases that match TRBD2. Germline assignment: CDR1 MNHEY and CDR2 SVGAGI. Unmatched junction bases numbered 11, after V lost 0 bases and J lost 7 bases. CDR3 length: 16 residues. CDR3 nucleotide sequence: TGTGCCAGCAGTTACTCGAAGCGGGGGAGCTTGAGGGAGCAGTACTTC. It codes for CASSYSKRGSLREQYF.

This CDR3 is CASSQVIMDRASPLHF. CDR3 DNA: TGCGCCAGCAGCCAAGTAATCATGGACAGGGCGTCACCCCTCCACTTT. V is TRBV4-3 and J is TRBJ1-6; TRBD1 matches at 8 bases. J was trimmed by 10 bases and V by 1 base; bases with no gene match: 9. The CDR3 is 16 amino acids. CDR1 LGHNA and CDR2 YSLEER come from the germline V gene.

The chain is built from TRBV4-3 and TRBJ1-3, with D perhaps TRBD1 (6 bases). This CDR3 is built from 15 residues. Germline-derived CDR1 and CDR2 are LGHNA and YSLEER. Trimming took off 1 base at V and 0 bases at J, with 7 bases between the two ends. CDR3 nucleotide sequence: TGCGCCAGCAGCCAAGGACAGGACTCTGGAAACACCATATATTTT. This encodes CASSQGQDSGNTIYF.

This clone has just one count. The J gene is TRBJ2-7, the V gene TRBV7-2, with D possibly matching TRBD2 (7 bases). The V and J ends lost 0 bases and 12 bases respectively, with 18 bases between them. This CDR3 is 14 amino acids long. Germline lookup yields CDR1 SGHTA and CDR2 FQGNSA. In nucleotides, the CDR3 is TGTGCCAGCAGCTTAGCCACCGGGGGGCTCGGTGCGTACTTC. It codes for CASSLATGGLGAYF.

The rearrangement uses TRBV4-2 and TRBJ1-2; D is perhaps TRBD1 (6 bases). The CDR3 has 16 amino acids. V was shortened by 1 base and J by 4 bases, with 16 bases between the two germline ends. Germline loops: CDR1 LGHNA, CDR2 YNFKEQ. The CDR3 reads CASSQAGDTGFYGYTF. CDR3 coding DNA: TGTGCCAGCAGCCAAGCCGGAGATACAGGGTTCTATGGCTACACCTTC.

The V gene is TRBV5-5, the J gene TRBJ2-7; 7 bases match TRBD1. The ends lost 2 bases at V and 1 base at J; junction bases unmatched: 9. Germline CDR1 and CDR2: SGHKS and YYEKEE (reference sequence). The CDR3 runs 16 residues. CDR3 in DNA: TGTGCCAGCAGCTTAAGGACAGGCGCGCTATCCTACGAGCAGTACTTC. Translation: CASSLRTGALSYEQYF.

The chain recombines TRBV9 with TRBJ2-5, with D unclear. V lost 0 bases, J lost 4 bases, and 10 bases lay in between. Germline V gene lookup returns CDR1 SGDLS and CDR2 YYNGEE. This CDR3 spans 14 amino acids. The CDR3: CASSVGYRRETQYF. As DNA, the CDR3 is TGTGCCAGCAGCGTAGGGTACCGGAGAGAGACCCAGTACTTC.

The genes are TRBV9 and TRBJ2-5, with 7 bases matching TRBD1. The CDR3 covers 16 residues. The germline gives CDR1 SGDLS, CDR2 YYNGEE. With 3 bases clipped from V and 4 bases from J, the junction kept 12 bases outside the gene matches. CDR3 in amino acids: CASSGFGTVSGETQYF. The CDR3 DNA sequence: TGTGCCAGCAGCGGATTCGGGACAGTTTCAGGAGAGACCCAGTACTTC.

The chain combines TRBV5-4 with TRBJ1-1; D possibly corresponds to TRBD1 (6 bases). Per germline, CDR1 SGHNT and CDR2 YYREEE (reference sequence). The CDR3 runs to 16 residues. V lost 2 bases and J lost 1, with 15 bases in between. CDR3 in amino acids: CASSFGPGQTNTEAFF. Here the CDR3 DNA reads TGTGCCAGCAGCTTCGGTCCGGGACAAACGAACACTGAAGCTTTCTTT.

The CDR3 loop is CASSEYQGAGYEQYF. The CDR3 DNA is TGTGCCAGCAGTGAATACCAGGGGGCAGGTTACGAGCAGTACTTC. The chain has TRBV6-1 and TRBJ2-7; the match to TRBD1 covers 8 bases. CDR1 MNHNS and CDR2 SASEGT come from the germline V gene. V gave up 2 bases and J gave up 4 bases; unmatched junction bases: 7. The CDR3 extends over 15 amino acids.

The chain uses TRBV18 and TRBJ1-5; 8 nucleotides match TRBD1. The CDR3 runs 15 residues. J gave up 6 bases and V 3 bases, and 7 bases lay outside the gene matches. Germline CDR1 KGHSH, CDR2 LQKENI. The CDR3 region is CASSPGTGKSQPQHF. CDR3 in DNA: TGTGCCAGCTCACCTGGGACAGGCAAGAGTCAGCCCCAGCATTTT.